Listed below are T cell receptor beta chains from one sample, sequenced in a study of blood T cell repertoires in COVID-19. Data came from immunoSEQ multiplex PCR; TCRdb stores just in-frame clones and leaves some out. Among roughly 150,000 clones listed, approximately 86% were seen once. Sequencing was done on a sample of peripheral blood. The receptors were gathered from a woman of 80 years or more with COVID-19, enrolled during active disease. Each CDR3 is given with its conserved first and last residue. The order of the fields is clone size, J gene, D gene, V gene, CDR3 DNA, CDR3 protein. A D gene is named only where the DNA matches it firmly. Size is omitted from some rows. Given values are once, few, many or a class for expanded clones.

clone_size: few; j_call: TRBJ1-2; d_call: -; v_call: TRBV5-1; cdr3_nt: TGCGCCAGCAGCTCAAATACTGAAGGGGTCGGCTACACCTTC; cdr3_aa: CASSSNTEGVGYTF
clone_size: -; j_call: TRBJ2-7; d_call: TRBD1; v_call: TRBV6-5; cdr3_nt: TGTGCCAGCAGGACGCCCGGGACAGGGGGCTACGAGCAGTACTTC; cdr3_aa: CASRTPGTGGYEQYF
clone_size: -; j_call: TRBJ1-5; d_call: TRBD1; v_call: TRBV3-1/TRBV3-2; cdr3_nt: TGTGCCAGCAGCCGGACAGGTCGGAGTCAGCCCCAGCATTTT; cdr3_aa: CASSRTGRSQPQHF
clone_size: -; j_call: TRBJ2-1; d_call: TRBD2; v_call: TRBV12-5; cdr3_nt: TGTGCTAGTGGTCCGACCCGTAGCGGGCGGGCCCCCAATGAGCAGTTCTTC; cdr3_aa: CASGPTRSGRAPNEQFF
clone_size: -; j_call: TRBJ1-1; d_call: -; v_call: TRBV7-8; cdr3_nt: TGTGCCAGCAGCTTTAGAATTTTAGCCGAAGCTTTCTTT; cdr3_aa: CASSFRILAEAFF
clone_size: -; j_call: TRBJ1-2; d_call: TRBD1; v_call: TRBV27; cdr3_nt: TGTGCCAGCAGTATGGGAGACAGGGGTTTTGCTGGCTACACCTTC; cdr3_aa: CASSMGDRGFAGYTF
clone_size: -; j_call: TRBJ2-2; d_call: -; v_call: TRBV6-6; cdr3_nt: TGTGCCAGCAGAGAGGGGGGGCTCGGCGGGGAGCTGTTTTTT; cdr3_aa: CASREGGLGGELFF
clone_size: -; j_call: TRBJ1-1; d_call: -; v_call: TRBV9; cdr3_nt: TGTGCCAGCAGCGTAGAGCCCGGAGCCAGAGCTTTCTTT; cdr3_aa: CASSVEPGARAFF
clone_size: -; j_call: TRBJ2-7; d_call: TRBD1; v_call: TRBV6-5; cdr3_nt: TGTGCCAGCAGGGTGGACAGGTGGGGAGAGCAGTACTTC; cdr3_aa: CASRVDRWGEQYF
clone_size: -; j_call: TRBJ1-4; d_call: -; v_call: TRBV28; cdr3_nt: TGTGCCAGCAGTTTAGGCCAAAACCCCAAAAAACTGTTTTTT; cdr3_aa: CASSLGQNPKKLFF
clone_size: -; j_call: TRBJ2-1; d_call: -; v_call: TRBV27; cdr3_nt: TGTGCCAGCCAACGAACAGGGAGTGGCTCAAATGAGCAGTTCTTC; cdr3_aa: CASQRTGSGSNEQFF
clone_size: -; j_call: TRBJ2-1; d_call: TRBD2; v_call: TRBV9; cdr3_nt: TGTGCCAGCAGCGTTTATAGCGGGAGGGGCAATGAGCAGTTCTTC; cdr3_aa: CASSVYSGRGNEQFF
clone_size: -; j_call: TRBJ1-1; d_call: TRBD1; v_call: TRBV5-1; cdr3_nt: TGCGCCAGCAGCACAGGGGGCCTTAGAGTGAACACTGAAGCTTTCTTT; cdr3_aa: CASSTGGLRVNTEAFF
clone_size: -; j_call: TRBJ1-5; d_call: TRBD1; v_call: TRBV28; cdr3_nt: TGTGCCAGTACCGGGACAGGGTGGACGGAAAATCAGCCCCAGCATTTT; cdr3_aa: CASTGTGWTENQPQHF